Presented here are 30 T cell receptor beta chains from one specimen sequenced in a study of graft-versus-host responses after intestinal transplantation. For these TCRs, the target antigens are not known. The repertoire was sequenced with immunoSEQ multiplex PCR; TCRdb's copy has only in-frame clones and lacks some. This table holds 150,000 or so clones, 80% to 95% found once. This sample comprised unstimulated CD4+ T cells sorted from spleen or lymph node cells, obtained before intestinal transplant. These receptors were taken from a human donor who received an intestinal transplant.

The DNA of the CDR3 is TGTGCCAGCGCCTTTTTTGGGGAGACCCAGTACTTC. It codes for CASAFFGETQYF. The V gene is TRBV5-4, the J gene TRBJ2-5; D is ambiguous. This CDR3 has 12 residues. V was shortened by 7 bases and J by 5 bases, with 12 bases between the two germline ends. Germline lookup yields CDR1 SGHNT and CDR2 YYREEE (reference sequence).

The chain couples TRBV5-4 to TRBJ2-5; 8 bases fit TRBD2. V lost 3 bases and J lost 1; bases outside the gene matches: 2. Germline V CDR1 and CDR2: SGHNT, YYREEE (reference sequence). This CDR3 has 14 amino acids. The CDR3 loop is CASSSTSGQETQYF. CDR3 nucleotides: TGTGCCAGCAGCTCAACTAGCGGCCAAGAGACCCAGTACTTC.

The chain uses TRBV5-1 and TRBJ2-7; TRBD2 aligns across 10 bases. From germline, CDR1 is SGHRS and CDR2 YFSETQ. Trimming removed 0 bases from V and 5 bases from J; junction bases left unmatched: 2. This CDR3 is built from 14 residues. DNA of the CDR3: TGCGCCAGCAGCTTGGTAGCGGGGGGCAACGAGCAGTACTTC. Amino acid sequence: CASSLVAGGNEQYF.

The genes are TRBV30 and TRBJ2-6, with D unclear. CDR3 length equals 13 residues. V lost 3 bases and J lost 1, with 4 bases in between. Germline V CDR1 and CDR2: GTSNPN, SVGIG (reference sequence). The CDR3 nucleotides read TGTGCCTGGAGAACTTCTGGGGCCAACGTCCTGACTTTC. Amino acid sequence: CAWRTSGANVLTF.

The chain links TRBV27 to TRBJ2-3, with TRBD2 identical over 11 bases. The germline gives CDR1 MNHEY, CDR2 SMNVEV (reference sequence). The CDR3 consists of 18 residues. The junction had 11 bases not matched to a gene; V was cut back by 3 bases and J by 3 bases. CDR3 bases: TGTGCCAGCAGTTTGGGAAAATATAGCGGGAGGGCGACAGATACGCAGTATTTT. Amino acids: CASSLGKYSGRATDTQYF.

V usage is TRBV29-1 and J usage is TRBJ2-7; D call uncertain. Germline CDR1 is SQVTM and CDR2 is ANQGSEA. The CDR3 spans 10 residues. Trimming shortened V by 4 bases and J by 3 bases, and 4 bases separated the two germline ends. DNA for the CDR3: TGCAGCGTTGGGGTCTACGAGCAGTACTTC. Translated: CSVGVYEQYF.

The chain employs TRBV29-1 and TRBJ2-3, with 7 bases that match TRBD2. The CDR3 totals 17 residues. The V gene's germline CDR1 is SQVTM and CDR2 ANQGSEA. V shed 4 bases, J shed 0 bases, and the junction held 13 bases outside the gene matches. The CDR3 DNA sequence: TGCAGCGTTGGAGGTGGGAGGGTTCCCCAGAGCACAGATACGCAGTATTTT. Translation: CSVGGGRVPQSTDTQYF.

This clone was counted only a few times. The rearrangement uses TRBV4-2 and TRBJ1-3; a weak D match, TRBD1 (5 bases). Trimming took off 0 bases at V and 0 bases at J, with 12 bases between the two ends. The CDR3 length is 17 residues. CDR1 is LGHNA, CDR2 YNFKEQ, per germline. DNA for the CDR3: TGTGCCAGCAGCCAAGATGTCACAGGCCTCTCTGGAAACACCATATATTTT. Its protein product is CASSQDVTGLSGNTIYF.

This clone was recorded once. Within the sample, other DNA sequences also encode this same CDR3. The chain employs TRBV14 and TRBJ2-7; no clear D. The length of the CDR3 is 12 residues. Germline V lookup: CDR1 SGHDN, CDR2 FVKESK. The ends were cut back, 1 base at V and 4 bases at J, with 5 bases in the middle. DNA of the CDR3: TGTGCCAGCAGCCAAGTCCTATACGAGCAGTACTTC. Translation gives CASSQVLYEQYF.

For the CDR3, the DNA is TGTGCCAGCAGTGCTCGACCTTGGGGGGACGCGAACACCGGGGAGCTGTTTTTT. Encoded protein: CASSARPWGDANTGELFF. This chain uses TRBV27 with TRBJ2-2; possibly TRBD2 for D (6 bases). This CDR3 is 18 amino acids long. Germline V gene lookup returns CDR1 MNHEY and CDR2 SMNVEV (reference sequence). With 5 bases removed from V and 0 bases from J, the gap between germline ends came to 19 bases.

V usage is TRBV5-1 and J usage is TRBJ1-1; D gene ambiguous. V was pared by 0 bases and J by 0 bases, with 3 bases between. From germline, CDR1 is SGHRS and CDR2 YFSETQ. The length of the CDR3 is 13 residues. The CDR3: CASSLVVNTEAFF. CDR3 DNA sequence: TGCGCCAGCAGCTTGGTGGTGAACACTGAAGCTTTCTTT.

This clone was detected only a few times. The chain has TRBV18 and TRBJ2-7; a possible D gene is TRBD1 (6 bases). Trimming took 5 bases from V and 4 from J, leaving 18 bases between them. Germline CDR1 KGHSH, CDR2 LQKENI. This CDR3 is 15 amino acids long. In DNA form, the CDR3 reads TGTGCCAGCTCAGGTACCGGGACATTTGTTTACGAGCAGTACTTC. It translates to CASSGTGTFVYEQYF.

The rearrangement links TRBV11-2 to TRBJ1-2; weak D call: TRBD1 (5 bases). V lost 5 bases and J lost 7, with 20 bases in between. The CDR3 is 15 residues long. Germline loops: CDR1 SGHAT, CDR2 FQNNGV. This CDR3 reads CASSPSAPYRPGYTF. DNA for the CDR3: TGTGCCAGCAGCCCGAGTGCCCCCTACAGGCCTGGCTACACCTTC.

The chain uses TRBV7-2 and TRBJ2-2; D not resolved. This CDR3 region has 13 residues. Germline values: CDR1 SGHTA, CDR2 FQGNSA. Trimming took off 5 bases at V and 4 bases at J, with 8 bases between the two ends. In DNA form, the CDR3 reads TGTGCCAGCAGCCAGTGGGCCACCGGGGAGCTGTTTTTT. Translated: CASSQWATGELFF.

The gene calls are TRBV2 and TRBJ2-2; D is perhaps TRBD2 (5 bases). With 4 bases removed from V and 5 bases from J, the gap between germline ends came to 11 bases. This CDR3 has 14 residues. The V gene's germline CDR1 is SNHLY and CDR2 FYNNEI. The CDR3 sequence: CASSVIRGTGELFF. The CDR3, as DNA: TGTGCCAGCAGTGTAATCCGCGGGACCGGGGAGCTGTTTTTT.

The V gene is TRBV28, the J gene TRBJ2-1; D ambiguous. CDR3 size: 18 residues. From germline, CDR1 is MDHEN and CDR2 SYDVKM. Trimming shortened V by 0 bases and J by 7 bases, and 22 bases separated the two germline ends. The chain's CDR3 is CASSLWVGGNSFSNEQFF. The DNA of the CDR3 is TGTGCCAGCAGTTTATGGGTTGGCGGTAATTCGTTTTCGAATGAGCAGTTCTTC.

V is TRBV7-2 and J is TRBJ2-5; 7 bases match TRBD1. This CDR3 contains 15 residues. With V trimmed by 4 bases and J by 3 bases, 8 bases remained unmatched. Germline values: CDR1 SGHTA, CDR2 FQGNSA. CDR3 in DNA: TGTGCCAGCAGCTCCATCTGGGACAGTGAAGAGACCCAGTACTTC. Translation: CASSSIWDSEETQYF.

The CDR3 sequence is CASSEARPHNEQFF. CDR3 sequence (DNA): TGTGCCAGCAGTGAGGCTAGGCCCCACAATGAGCAGTTCTTC. This chain uses TRBV2 with TRBJ2-1; D is unclear. The ends were cut back, 3 bases at V and 5 bases at J, with 11 bases in the middle. Germline loops: CDR1 SNHLY, CDR2 FYNNEI. The length of the CDR3 is 14 residues.

The CDR3 DNA reads as TGTGCTAGTGGTTTGGACCTCTGGGGCATGAACGGGGAGCTGTTTTTT. Amino acid sequence: CASGLDLWGMNGELFF. The V gene is TRBV12-5, the J gene TRBJ2-2; D is possibly TRBD1 (5 bases). Trimming left V 1 base short and J 7 bases short, with 16 bases between. CDR3 length: 16 amino acids. Germline V gene sequence: CDR1 LGHNT, CDR2 FRNRAP.

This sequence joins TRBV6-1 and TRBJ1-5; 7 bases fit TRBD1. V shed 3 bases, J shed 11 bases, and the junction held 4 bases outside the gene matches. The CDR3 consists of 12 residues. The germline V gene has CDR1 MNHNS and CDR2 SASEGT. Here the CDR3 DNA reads TGTGCCAGCAGTGATAGGGGGCTAGCCCAGCATTTT. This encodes CASSDRGLAQHF.

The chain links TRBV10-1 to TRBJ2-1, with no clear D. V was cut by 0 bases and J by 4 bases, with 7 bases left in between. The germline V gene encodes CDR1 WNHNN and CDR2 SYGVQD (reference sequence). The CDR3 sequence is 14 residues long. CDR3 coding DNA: TGCGCCAGCAGTGAGTCAGCGAGATACAATGAGCAGTTCTTC. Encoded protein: CASSESARYNEQFF.

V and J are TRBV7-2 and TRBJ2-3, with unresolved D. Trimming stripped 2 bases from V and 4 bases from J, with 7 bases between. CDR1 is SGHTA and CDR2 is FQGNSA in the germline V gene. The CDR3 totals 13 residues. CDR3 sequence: CASSLSSPDTQYF. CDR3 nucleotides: TGTGCCAGCAGCTTAAGTAGCCCAGATACGCAGTATTTT.

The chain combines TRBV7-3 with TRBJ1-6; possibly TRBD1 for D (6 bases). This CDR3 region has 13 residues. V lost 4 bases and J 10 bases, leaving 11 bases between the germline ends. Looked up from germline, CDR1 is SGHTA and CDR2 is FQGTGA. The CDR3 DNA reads TGTGCCAGCAGCTCGACAGGTTTCTCACCCCTCCACTTT. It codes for CASSSTGFSPLHF.

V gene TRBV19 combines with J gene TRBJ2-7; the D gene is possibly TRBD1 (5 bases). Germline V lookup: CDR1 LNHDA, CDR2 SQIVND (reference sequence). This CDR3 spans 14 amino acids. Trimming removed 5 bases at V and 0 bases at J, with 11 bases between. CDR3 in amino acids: CASSFSTASYEQYF. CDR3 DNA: TGTGCCAGTAGTTTCTCGACAGCCTCCTACGAGCAGTACTTC.

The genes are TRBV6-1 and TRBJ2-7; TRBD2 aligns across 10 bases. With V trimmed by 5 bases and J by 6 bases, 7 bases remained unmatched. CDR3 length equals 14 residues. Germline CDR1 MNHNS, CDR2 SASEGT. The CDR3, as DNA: TGTGCCAGCAGTAGACCGGGACTAGCGTTCGAGCAGTACTTC. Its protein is CASSRPGLAFEQYF.

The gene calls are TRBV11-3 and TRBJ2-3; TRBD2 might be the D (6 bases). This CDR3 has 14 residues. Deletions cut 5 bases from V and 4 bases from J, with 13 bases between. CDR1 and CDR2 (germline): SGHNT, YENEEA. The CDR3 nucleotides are TGTGCCAGCAGCCTCAGCGGGTTGTCAGATACGCAGTATTTT. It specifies CASSLSGLSDTQYF. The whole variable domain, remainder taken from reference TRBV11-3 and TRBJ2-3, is EAGVVQSPRYKIIEKKQPVAFWCNPISGHNTLYWYLQNLGQGPELLIRYENEEAVDDSQLPKDRFSAERLKGVDSTLKIQPAELGDSAVYLCASSLSGLSDTQYFGPGTRLTVL.

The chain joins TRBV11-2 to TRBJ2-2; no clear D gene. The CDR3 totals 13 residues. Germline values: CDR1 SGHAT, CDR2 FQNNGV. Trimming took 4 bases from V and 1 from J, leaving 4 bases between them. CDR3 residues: CASSWVNTGELFF. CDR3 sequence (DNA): TGTGCCAGCAGCTGGGTGAACACCGGGGAGCTGTTTTTT. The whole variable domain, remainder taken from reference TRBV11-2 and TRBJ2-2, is EAGVAQSPRYKIIEKRQSVAFWCNPISGHATLYWYQQILGQGPKLLIQFQNNGVVDDSQLPKDRFSAERLKGVDSTLKIQPAKLEDSAVYLCASSWVNTGELFFGEGSRLTVL.

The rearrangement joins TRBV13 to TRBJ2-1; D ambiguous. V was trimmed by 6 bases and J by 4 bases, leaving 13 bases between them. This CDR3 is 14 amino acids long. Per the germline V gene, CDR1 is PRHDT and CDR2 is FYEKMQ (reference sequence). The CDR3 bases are TGTGCCAGCAGTCGGATCGCAGGATACAATGAGCAGTTCTTC. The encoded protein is CASSRIAGYNEQFF.

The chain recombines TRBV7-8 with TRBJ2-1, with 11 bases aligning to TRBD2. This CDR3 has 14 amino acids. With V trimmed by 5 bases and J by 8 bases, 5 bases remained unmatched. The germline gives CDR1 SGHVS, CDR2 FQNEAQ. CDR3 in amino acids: CASSVLAGVYEQFF. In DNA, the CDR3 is TGTGCCAGCAGCGTACTAGCGGGAGTGTATGAGCAGTTCTTC.

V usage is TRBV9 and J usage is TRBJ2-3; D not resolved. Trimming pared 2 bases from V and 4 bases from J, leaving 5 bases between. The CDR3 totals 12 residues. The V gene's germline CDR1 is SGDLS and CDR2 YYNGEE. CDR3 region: CASSVVPDTQYF. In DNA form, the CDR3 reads TGTGCCAGCAGCGTCGTTCCAGATACGCAGTATTTT.